This T cell receptor (beta chain) was sequenced in a study of early T cells in non-severe SARS-CoV-2 infection. As for the study in general: Bulk RNA taken from unsorted whole blood was sequenced, leaving chains unpaired.

The study's findings and limits: VDJdb-based annotation leaned toward anti-spike CD8 responses and missed private and CD4 specificities.

The TCR library protocol attached unique molecular identifiers to the individual cDNA molecules. TCRdb called the 5' RACE reads again in MiXCR, with one record for every CDR3 protein. The sample carries approximately 81,000 distinct CDR3 sequences, roughly 13% recorded once. Regarding this clonotype: Its antigen is currently unknown.

Trimming left V 1 base short and J 0 bases short, with 19 bases between. This CDR3 is built from 17 residues. Germline assignment: CDR1 DFQATT and CDR2 SNEGSKA (reference sequence). This TCR was recovered from an adult who was a healthcare worker with PCR-confirmed SARS-CoV-2 infection or an uninfected control (not recorded which). The sequencing sample was made of whole blood. The chain is built from TRBV20-1 and TRBJ2-7; perhaps D is TRBD1 or TRBD2 (6 bases each). CDR3 nucleotide sequence: TGCAGTGCTAGAGTTCGATTAGGGGGGCCAACCTCCTACGAGCAGTACTTC. Protein sequence: CSARVRLGGPTSYEQYF.